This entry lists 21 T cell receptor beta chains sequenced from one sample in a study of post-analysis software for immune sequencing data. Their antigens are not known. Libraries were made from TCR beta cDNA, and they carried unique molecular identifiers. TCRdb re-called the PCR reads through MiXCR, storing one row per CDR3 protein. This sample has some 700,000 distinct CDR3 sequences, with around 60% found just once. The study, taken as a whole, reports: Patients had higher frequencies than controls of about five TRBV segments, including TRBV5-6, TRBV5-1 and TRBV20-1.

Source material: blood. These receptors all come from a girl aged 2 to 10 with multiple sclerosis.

CDR3 region: CASSLVDRPNEAFF. DNA for the CDR3: TGTGCCAGCAGCTTAGTCGACAGGCCTAATGAAGCTTTCTTT. The chain has TRBV7-9 and TRBJ1-1; a weak D match, TRBD1 (6 bases). CDR3 length equals 14 residues. Germline loops: CDR1 SEHNR, CDR2 FQNEAQ (reference sequence). The germline V and J ends were trimmed by 1 base and 7 bases, with 13 bases remaining between them.

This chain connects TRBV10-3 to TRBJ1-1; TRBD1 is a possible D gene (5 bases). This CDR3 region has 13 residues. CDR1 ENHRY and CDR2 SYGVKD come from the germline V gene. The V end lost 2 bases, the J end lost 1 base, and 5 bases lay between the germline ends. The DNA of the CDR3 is TGTGCCATCAGTGAGGGGACGAACACTGAAGCTTTCTTT. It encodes CAISEGTNTEAFF.

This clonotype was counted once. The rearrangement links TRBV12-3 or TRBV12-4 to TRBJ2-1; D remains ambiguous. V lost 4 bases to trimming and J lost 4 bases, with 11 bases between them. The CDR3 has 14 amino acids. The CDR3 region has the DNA TGTGCCAGCAGTTCTACATCCCAGTACAATGAGCAGTTCTTC. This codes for CASSSTSQYNEQFF.

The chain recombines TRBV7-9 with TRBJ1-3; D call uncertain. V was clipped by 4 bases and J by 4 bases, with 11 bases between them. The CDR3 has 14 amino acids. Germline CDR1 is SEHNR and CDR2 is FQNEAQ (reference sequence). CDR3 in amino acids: CASSSQVGGNTIYF. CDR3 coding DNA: TGTGCCAGCAGCTCCCAGGTCGGGGGAAACACCATATATTTT.

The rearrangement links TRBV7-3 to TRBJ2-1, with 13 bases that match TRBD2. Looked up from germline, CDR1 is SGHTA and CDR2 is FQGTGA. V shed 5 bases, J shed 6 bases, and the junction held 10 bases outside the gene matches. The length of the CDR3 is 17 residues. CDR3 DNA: TGTGCCAGCAGCCCCGGCCGGGGACTAGCGGGGTCCAATGAGCAGTTCTTC. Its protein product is CASSPGRGLAGSNEQFF.

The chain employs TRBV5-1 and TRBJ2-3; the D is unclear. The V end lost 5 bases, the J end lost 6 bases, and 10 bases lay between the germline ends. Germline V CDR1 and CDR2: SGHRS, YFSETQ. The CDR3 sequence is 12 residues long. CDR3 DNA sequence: TGCGCCAGCAGACCCTCCGGGGATACGCAGTATTTT. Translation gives CASRPSGDTQYF.

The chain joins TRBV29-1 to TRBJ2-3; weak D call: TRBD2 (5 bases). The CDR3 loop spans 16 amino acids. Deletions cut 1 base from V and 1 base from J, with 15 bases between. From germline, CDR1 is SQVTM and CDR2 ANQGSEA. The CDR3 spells CSVEGTADRGTDTQYF. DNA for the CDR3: TGCAGCGTTGAAGGGACTGCCGATAGGGGCACAGATACGCAGTATTTT.

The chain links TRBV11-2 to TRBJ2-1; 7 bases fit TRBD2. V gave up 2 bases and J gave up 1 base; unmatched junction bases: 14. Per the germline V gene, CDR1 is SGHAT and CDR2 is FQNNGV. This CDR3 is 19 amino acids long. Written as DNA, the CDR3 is TGTGCCAGCAGCTTAACGGTCGGGGGAGGACTAGGGTCCTACAATGAGCAGTTCTTC. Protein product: CASSLTVGGGLGSYNEQFF.

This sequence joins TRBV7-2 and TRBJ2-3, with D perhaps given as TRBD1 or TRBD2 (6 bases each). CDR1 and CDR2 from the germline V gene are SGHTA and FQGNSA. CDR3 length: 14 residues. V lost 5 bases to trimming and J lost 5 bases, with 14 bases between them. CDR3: CASSGDIGGDTQYF. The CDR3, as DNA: TGTGCCAGCAGCGGGGACATCGGGGGAGATACGCAGTATTTT. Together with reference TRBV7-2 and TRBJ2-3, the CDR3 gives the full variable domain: GAGVSQSPSNKVTEKGKDVELRCDPISGHTALYWYRQSLGQGLEFLIYFQGNSAPDKSGLPSDRFSAERTGGSVSTLTIQRTQQEDSAVYLCASSGDIGGDTQYFGPGTRLTVL.

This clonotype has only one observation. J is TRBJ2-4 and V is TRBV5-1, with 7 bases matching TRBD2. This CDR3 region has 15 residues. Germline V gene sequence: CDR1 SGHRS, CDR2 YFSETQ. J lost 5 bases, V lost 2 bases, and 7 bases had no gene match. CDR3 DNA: TGCGCCAGCAGCTTAGGCGGGGGAAGGGAAAACATTCAGTACTTC. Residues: CASSLGGGRENIQYF.

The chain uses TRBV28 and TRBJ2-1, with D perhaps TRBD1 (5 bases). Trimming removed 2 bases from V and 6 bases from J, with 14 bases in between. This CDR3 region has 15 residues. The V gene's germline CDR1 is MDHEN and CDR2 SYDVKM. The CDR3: CASSLLQGNANEQFF. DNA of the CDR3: TGTGCCAGCAGTTTACTCCAGGGAAATGCCAATGAGCAGTTCTTC.

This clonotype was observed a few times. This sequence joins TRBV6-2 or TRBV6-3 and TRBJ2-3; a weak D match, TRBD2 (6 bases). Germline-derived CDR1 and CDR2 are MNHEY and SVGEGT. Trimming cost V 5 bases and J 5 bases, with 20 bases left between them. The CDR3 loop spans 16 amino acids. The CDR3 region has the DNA TGTGCCAGCAGTAACCGACTGGTCCCCGGGGGAGATACGCAGTATTTT. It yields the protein CASSNRLVPGGDTQYF.

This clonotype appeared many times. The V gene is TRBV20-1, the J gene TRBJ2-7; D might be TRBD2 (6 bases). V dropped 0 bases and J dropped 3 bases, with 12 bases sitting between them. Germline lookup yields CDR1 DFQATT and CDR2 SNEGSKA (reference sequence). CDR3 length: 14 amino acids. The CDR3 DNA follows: TGCAGTGCTAGAGAGGGGACTTCCCACTACGAGCAGTACTTC. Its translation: CSAREGTSHYEQYF.

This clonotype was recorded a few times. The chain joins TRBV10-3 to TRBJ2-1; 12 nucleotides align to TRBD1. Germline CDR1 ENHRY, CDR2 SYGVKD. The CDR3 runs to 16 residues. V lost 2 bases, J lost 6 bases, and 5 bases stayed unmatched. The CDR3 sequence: CAISEPGQGAGNEQFF. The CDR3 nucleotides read TGTGCCATCAGTGAGCCGGGACAGGGGGCCGGCAATGAGCAGTTCTTC.

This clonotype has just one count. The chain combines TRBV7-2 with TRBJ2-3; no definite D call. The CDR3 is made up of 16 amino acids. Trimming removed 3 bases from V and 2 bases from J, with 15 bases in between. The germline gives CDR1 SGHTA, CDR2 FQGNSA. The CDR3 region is CASSFLGPGPTDTQYF. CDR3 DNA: TGTGCCAGCAGCTTCCTCGGACCGGGCCCCACAGATACGCAGTATTTT.

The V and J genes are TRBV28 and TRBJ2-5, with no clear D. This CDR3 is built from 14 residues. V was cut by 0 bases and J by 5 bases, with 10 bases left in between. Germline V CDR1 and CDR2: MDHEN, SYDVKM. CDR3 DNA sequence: TGTGCCAGCAGTTTATGGGGGTTTAGGGAGACCCAGTACTTC. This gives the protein CASSLWGFRETQYF.

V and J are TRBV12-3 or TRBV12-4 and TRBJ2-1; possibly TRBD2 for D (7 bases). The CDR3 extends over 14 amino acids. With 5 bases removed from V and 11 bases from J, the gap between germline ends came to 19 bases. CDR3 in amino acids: CASSLRGGVVKQFF. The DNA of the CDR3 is TGTGCCAGCAGTCTTAGAGGGGGGGTAGTAAAGCAGTTCTTC.

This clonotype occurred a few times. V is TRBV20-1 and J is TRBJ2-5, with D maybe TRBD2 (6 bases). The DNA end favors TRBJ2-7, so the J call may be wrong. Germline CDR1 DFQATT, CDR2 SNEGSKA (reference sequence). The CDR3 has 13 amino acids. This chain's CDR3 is CSARGRRDYEQYF. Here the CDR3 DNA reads TGCAGTGCTAGAGGCCGGCGGGACTACGAGCAGTACTTC.

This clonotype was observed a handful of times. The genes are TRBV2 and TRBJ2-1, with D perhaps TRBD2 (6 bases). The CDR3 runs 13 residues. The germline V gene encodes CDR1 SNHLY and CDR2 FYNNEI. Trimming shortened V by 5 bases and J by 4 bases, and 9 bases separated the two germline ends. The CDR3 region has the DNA TGTGCCAGCAGTCGGGACTTTTACAATGAGCAGTTCTTC. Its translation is CASSRDFYNEQFF.

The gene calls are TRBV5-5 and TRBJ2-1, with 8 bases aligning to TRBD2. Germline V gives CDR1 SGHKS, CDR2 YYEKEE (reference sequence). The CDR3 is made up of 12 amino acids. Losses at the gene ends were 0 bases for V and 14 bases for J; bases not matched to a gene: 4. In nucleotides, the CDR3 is TGTGCCAGCAGCTTGGCAGGAGCGGGAGAGTTCTTC. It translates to CASSLAGAGEFF.

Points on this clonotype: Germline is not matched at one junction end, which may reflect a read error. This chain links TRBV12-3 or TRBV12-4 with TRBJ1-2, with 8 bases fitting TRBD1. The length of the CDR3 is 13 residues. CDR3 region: CASSKQGGYDYTF. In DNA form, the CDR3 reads TGTGCCAGCAGCAAACAGGGGGGGTATGACTACACCTTC.